The sequence of this TCR beta chain was determined in a study of T-cell memory formation after mild COVID-19. Study conclusions and caveats: Mainly CM and EM harbored the contracting CD4+ clones; mainly EMRA harbored the CD8+ ones. The authors left the SARS-CoV-2 specificity of second-wave clones peaking on day 37 unconfirmed.

The CDR3 totals 14 residues. V gave up 0 bases and J gave up 7 bases; unmatched junction bases: 1. Germline V gene sequence: CDR1 SGHRS, CDR2 YFSETQ. This clonotype has just a few counts. Its antigen is as yet unknown. TCRdb reanalysed the 5' RACE reads using MiXCR and keeps one entry per CDR3 protein. Of some 130,000 distinct CDR3 sequences in the sample, roughly 6% are singletons; the top ten hold under 2.5%. The clonotype comes from an adult woman who had mild COVID-19 (a few samples of this study predate the infection). Cell type and time point are not known. This rearrangement joins TRBV5-1 to TRBJ1-5, with 10 bases matching TRBD1. The sequenced material came from PBMCs or a T cell subset sorted from them (not recorded which). DNA of the CDR3: TGCGCCAGCAGCTTGGGGGACAGGGGCCAGCCCCAGCATTTT. This codes for CASSLGDRGQPQHF.